The 25 T cell receptor beta chains presented below share a single source sample, sequenced in a study of cytomegalovirus exposure and HLA in healthy donors (dated by TCRdb to between 2016 and 2019). Receptor libraries were prepared by the immunoSEQ multiplex PCR assay. For the multiplex PCR, a mixture combining 60 forward primers for TCR Vbeta segments and 13 reverse primers for TCR Jbeta segments was used. Held by TCRdb, this immuneACCESS table contains in-frame sequences only and omits some clones. Under half of the omission traces to an unresolved V gene where checked; the cause of the rest is unknown. This sample is represented by some 86,000 clones; around 71% of them were singletons. The top ten hold 2% to 2.5% of the sample. The specimen sequenced was PBMCs. These receptors were collected from a man aged 25-45 years in good health and CMV-seronegative.

The chain uses TRBV7-9 and TRBJ1-2; D remains ambiguous. Germline V gene lookup returns CDR1 SEHNR and CDR2 FQNEAQ (reference sequence). V was cut by 3 bases and J by 3 bases, with 11 bases left in between. CDR3 length equals 14 residues. Here the CDR3 DNA reads TGTGCCAGCAGCTTCACAAACGAGGACTATGGCTACACCTTC. Protein: CASSFTNEDYGYTF.

This clone was detected only a few times. V and J are TRBV27 and TRBJ1-4; 8 bases align to TRBD1. The CDR3 runs 14 residues. Per the germline V gene, CDR1 is MNHEY and CDR2 is SMNVEV (reference sequence). V shed 4 bases and J 5 bases; nucleotides not matched to a gene: 3. CDR3 residues: CASSSYRGNEKLFF. The CDR3 DNA sequence: TGTGCCAGCAGTTCGTACAGGGGGAATGAAAAACTGTTTTTT.

V is TRBV11-2 and J is TRBJ2-7; possible D gene TRBD2, 6 bases. CDR1 is SGHAT, CDR2 FQNNGV, per germline. With 7 bases removed from V and 5 bases from J, the gap between germline ends came to 21 bases. The CDR3 is 15 residues long. In DNA form, the CDR3 reads TGTGCCAGCACCTCCCAGCCAAGGGAGGTTGACGAGCAGTACTTC. Amino acid sequence: CASTSQPREVDEQYF.

The chain carries TRBV7-9 and TRBJ2-2; 11 nucleotides agree with TRBD1. Trimming removed 5 bases from V and 5 bases from J; junction bases left unmatched: 4. Germline V gene data show CDR1 as SEHNR and CDR2 as FQNEAQ (reference sequence). This CDR3 region has 15 residues. The CDR3 loop is CASSTGTGGTGELFF. CDR3 coding DNA: TGTGCCAGCAGCACCGGGACAGGGGGGACCGGGGAGCTGTTTTTT.

The CDR3 nucleotides read TGTGCCAGCAGCCCGATTTTAGGGAGGAACACCTACGAGCAGTACTTC. Its translation is CASSPILGRNTYEQYF. This chain joins TRBV28 and TRBJ2-7, with a possible D match to TRBD2 (6 bases). V was clipped by 6 bases and J by 2 bases, with 20 bases between them. The CDR3 is 16 residues long. CDR1 is MDHEN and CDR2 is SYDVKM in the germline V gene.

The CDR3 here is CSVDQGTEAFF. For the CDR3, the DNA is TGCAGCGTTGACCAGGGCACTGAAGCTTTCTTT. This chain connects TRBV29-1 to TRBJ1-1; D might be TRBD1 (5 bases). This CDR3 region has 11 residues. CDR1 and CDR2 from the germline V gene are SQVTM and ANQGSEA. V was trimmed by 3 bases and J by 4 bases, leaving 6 bases between them.

This clone was observed a few times. The V call is TRBV28, the J call TRBJ1-2; 9 nucleotides line up with TRBD1. CDR3 length: 14 residues. Per germline, CDR1 MDHEN and CDR2 SYDVKM. The trim removed 5 bases at V and 8 bases at J, leaving 9 bases unmatched. Written as DNA, the CDR3 is TGTGCCAGCAGTCCAGGACAGGGGATGGGCGGCTACACCTTC. Translating gives CASSPGQGMGGYTF.

For this clone: An end of the junction differs from the germline gene, which may be a read error. CDR3 in amino acids: CASSQAPFEGTEVFF. Here the CDR3 DNA reads TGCGCCAGCAGCCAAGCGCCCTTTGAGGGAACTGAAGTTTTCTTT. The chain is built from TRBV4-3 and TRBJ1-1; no clear D gene. CDR1 and CDR2 from the germline V gene are LGHNA and YSLEER. CDR3 length equals 15 residues.

About this clone: The junction differs from germline at one of its ends, possibly a read error. The chain carries TRBV10-1 and TRBJ2-5; 7 bases fit TRBD1. Germline assignment: CDR1 WNHNN and CDR2 SYGVQD (reference sequence). The CDR3 totals 11 residues. The CDR3 region has the DNA TGCGCCAGCACCAACAGGGGCCCTGATGACTTC. It specifies CASTNRGPDDF.

J is TRBJ2-7 and V is TRBV27; TRBD1 agrees at 10 bases. The V and J ends lost 1 base and 0 bases, in that order; junction bases with no gene match: 6. The CDR3 has 17 amino acids. From germline, CDR1 is MNHEY and CDR2 SMNVEV (reference sequence). CDR3 nucleotides: TGTGCCAGCAGTTTATTGATCCGGGACAGGGGCTCCTACGAGCAGTACTTC. Amino acids: CASSLLIRDRGSYEQYF.

Only a few counts were recorded for this clone. This sequence joins TRBV27 and TRBJ2-7; no firm D call. Germline CDR1 reads MNHEY; CDR2 reads SMNVEV (reference sequence). The CDR3 has 13 residues. The V end was cut by 10 bases, the J end by 5 bases, with 18 bases between. CDR3 in amino acids: CATSTFPPNEQYF. The CDR3 bases are TGTGCCACCTCGACATTTCCTCCCAACGAGCAGTACTTC.

The J gene is TRBJ2-7, the V gene TRBV6-5; 9 positions agree with TRBD2. The CDR3 runs 15 residues. CDR1 and CDR2 (germline): MNHEY, SVGAGI. J was trimmed by 3 bases and V by 2 bases; bases with no gene match: 5. The CDR3 region has the DNA TGTGCCAGCAGTTACGGGGCGGGGGGGATCTACGAGCAGTACTTC. The encoded protein is CASSYGAGGIYEQYF.

The sample holds a few counts of this clone. Here the CDR3 DNA reads TGTGCCAGCAGCCCAGGGAGGGGGGCAACTAATGAAAAACTGTTTTTT. Translated: CASSPGRGATNEKLFF. V gene TRBV9 combines with J gene TRBJ1-4, with D maybe TRBD1 (6 bases). Germline V lookup: CDR1 SGDLS, CDR2 YYNGEE. V dropped 4 bases and J dropped 0 bases, with 13 bases sitting between them. The CDR3 is 16 residues long.

This sequence joins TRBV6-6 and TRBJ1-2; the D is unclear. Germline V gene lookup returns CDR1 MNHNY and CDR2 SVGAGI (reference sequence). The CDR3 has 12 residues. With 5 bases removed from V and 7 bases from J, the gap between germline ends came to 11 bases. The CDR3 loop reads CASSPIEVGYTF. CDR3 nucleotide sequence: TGTGCCAGCAGTCCCATTGAGGTTGGCTACACCTTC.

The rearrangement links TRBV10-2 to TRBJ2-5; a possible D gene is TRBD2 (6 bases). V dropped 4 bases and J dropped 5 bases, with 11 bases sitting between them. CDR1 is WSHSY, CDR2 SAAADI, per germline. The CDR3 contains 13 residues. CDR3 in amino acids: CASSGRDGETQYF. CDR3 DNA: TGCGCCAGCAGTGGGCGGGACGGTGAGACCCAGTACTTC.

V usage is TRBV29-1 and J usage is TRBJ2-7; 9 nucleotides align to TRBD2. CDR3 length: 13 residues. Trimming at V came to 5 bases and at J to 6 bases, leaving 8 bases not matched to a gene. Looked up from germline, CDR1 is SQVTM and CDR2 is ANQGSEA. This CDR3 is CSVRGGRGREQYF. CDR3 nucleotide sequence: TGCAGCGTTCGGGGCGGGAGGGGTCGCGAGCAGTACTTC.

The chain employs TRBV7-2 and TRBJ2-3; D possibly corresponds to TRBD2 (6 bases). The CDR3 totals 13 residues. Trimming removed 4 bases from V and 13 bases from J, with 18 bases in between. Germline lookup yields CDR1 SGHTA and CDR2 FQGNSA. This CDR3 is CASSYLPGDREYF. For the CDR3, the DNA is TGTGCCAGCAGCTACCTCCCGGGAGATAGGGAGTATTTT.

The chain employs TRBV4-3 and TRBJ2-1, with 7 bases identical to TRBD2. The CDR3 consists of 15 residues. Germline loops: CDR1 LGHNA, CDR2 YSLEER. Losses at the gene ends were 4 bases for V and 0 bases for J; bases not matched to a gene: 3. DNA of the CDR3: TGCGCCAGCAGCCGCGGGGGAAGCTCCTACAATGAGCAGTTCTTC. The encoded protein is CASSRGGSSYNEQFF.

This clone was detected a few times. The chain recombines TRBV20-1 with TRBJ2-3, with 9 bases that match TRBD1. Germline values: CDR1 DFQATT, CDR2 SNEGSKA (reference sequence). Trimming at V came to 1 base and at J to 13 bases, leaving 3 bases not matched to a gene. The length of the CDR3 is 11 residues. The CDR3 spells CSARGDRDEYF. DNA for the CDR3: TGCAGTGCTAGAGGGGACAGGGACGAGTATTTT.

CDR3 in DNA: TGTGCCAGCAGCTTCACAGTGGGGGAGCTGTTTTTT. Translated: CASSFTVGELFF. The chain links TRBV9 to TRBJ2-2, with unresolved D. The CDR3 consists of 12 residues. Per germline, CDR1 SGDLS and CDR2 YYNGEE. Trimming removed 4 bases from V and 8 bases from J, with 9 bases in between.

This clone has a handful of counts. V and J are TRBV21-1 and TRBJ1-5. TRBV21-1 is assigned pseudogene status. The CDR3 runs 15 residues. DNA for the CDR3: TGTGCCAGCAGCAACCGCCGGGAGGAGAATCAGCCCCAGCATTTT. The encoded protein is CASSNRREENQPQHF.

The rearrangement joins TRBV30 to TRBJ2-1, with D possibly TRBD1 on 5 matching bases. The CDR3 covers 14 residues. Germline assignment: CDR1 GTSNPN and CDR2 SVGIG (reference sequence). V was shortened by 7 bases and J by 0 bases, with 13 bases between the two germline ends. The CDR3 region is CAFSRASSYNEQFF. In nucleotides, the CDR3 is TGTGCCTTTAGCAGGGCATCCTCCTACAATGAGCAGTTCTTC.

The gene calls are TRBV7-8 and TRBJ1-6; D remains unclear. Trimming left V 4 bases short and J 8 bases short, with 12 bases between. CDR3 size: 14 residues. The germline V gene has CDR1 SGHVS and CDR2 FQNEAQ. The CDR3 is CASSYGNNYSPLHF. The CDR3 DNA reads TGTGCCAGCAGCTACGGGAACAATTATTCACCCCTCCACTTT.

The chain's CDR3 is CASSQGAGSKAFF. The CDR3 DNA reads TGTGCCAGCAGCCAAGGGGCGGGGAGTAAGGCTTTCTTT. The chain joins TRBV14 to TRBJ1-1, with no clear D. The ends were cut back, 1 base at V and 11 bases at J, with 14 bases in the middle. The CDR3 sequence is 13 residues long. Germline V gene lookup returns CDR1 SGHDN and CDR2 FVKESK.

The chain is built from TRBV6-1 and TRBJ1-5; 10 bases match TRBD1. Germline V gene lookup returns CDR1 MNHNS and CDR2 SASEGT. The J segment lost 11 bases and the V segment lost 4 bases, leaving 14 bases of the junction unmatched. The CDR3 consists of 16 residues. CDR3 in DNA: TGTGCCAGCAGTGCAAAAACCGGGACAGGGGAATCGGCCCAGCATTTT. This translates into CASSAKTGTGESAQHF.